Listed below are T cell receptor beta chains from one sample, sequenced in a study of T cells after posttransplantation cyclophosphamide. Using immunoSEQ multiplex PCR, the repertoire was profiled, and TCRdb retains in-frame clones only, with some absent. The sample has several hundred clones, around three quarters seen once. The sequencing here drew on CD4+ T cells sorted from blood, taken after an allogeneic stem cell transplant with post-transplant cyclophosphamide. These receptors were taken from a female patient in her thirties or forties who received an allogeneic stem cell transplant from a related donor, was CMV-positive, and had no GVHD. Some T cells here may be from the graft donor. Both conserved end residues are part of each CDR3. The D gene is left open where the match is weak. Clone size is stated in some rows and not others, as once, few, many or a class when expanded.

clone size: NA; V gene: TRBV5-1; D gene: TRBD2; J gene: TRBJ2-3; CDR3 protein: CASSLAGGTDTQYF; CDR3 DNA: TGCGCCAGCAGCTTAGCGGGGGGCACAGATACGCAGTATTTT
clone size: large; V gene: TRBV11-2; D gene: NA; J gene: TRBJ2-7; CDR3 protein: CASSLWGLQGEQYF; CDR3 DNA: TGTGCCAGCAGCTTATGGGGCCTGCAGGGCGAGCAGTACTTC
clone size: NA; V gene: TRBV6-5; D gene: TRBD1; J gene: TRBJ2-5; CDR3 protein: CASSSPGQGQETQYF; CDR3 DNA: TGTGCCAGCAGTTCTCCGGGACAGGGTCAAGAGACCCAGTACTTC
clone size: NA; V gene: TRBV30; D gene: TRBD1; J gene: TRBJ1-5; CDR3 protein: CAWGQGMGNQPQHF; CDR3 DNA: TGTGCCTGGGGACAGGGAATGGGCAATCAGCCCCAGCATTTT
clone size: NA; V gene: TRBV4-3; D gene: NA; J gene: TRBJ1-5; CDR3 protein: CASSQFYSSNQPQHF; CDR3 DNA: TGCGCCAGCAGCCAGTTTTACTCTAGCAATCAGCCCCAGCATTTT
clone size: once; V gene: TRBV18; D gene: TRBD1; J gene: TRBJ1-1; CDR3 protein: CASSMDRGLRRTEAFF; CDR3 DNA: TGTGCCAGCTCGATGGACAGGGGGCTTCGGCGCACTGAAGCTTTCTTT
clone size: NA; V gene: TRBV19; D gene: NA; J gene: TRBJ1-2; CDR3 protein: CATSGTPDYGYTF; CDR3 DNA: TGTGCCACCTCCGGGACACCCGACTATGGCTACACCTTC
clone size: NA; V gene: TRBV6-5; D gene: TRBD1; J gene: TRBJ1-2; CDR3 protein: CATKGANYGYTF; CDR3 DNA: TGTGCCACGAAGGGGGCAAACTATGGCTACACCTTC
clone size: NA; V gene: TRBV7-8; D gene: TRBD1; J gene: TRBJ1-1; CDR3 protein: CASSLTGGYTEAFF; CDR3 DNA: TGTGCCAGCAGCTTGACAGGGGGCTACACTGAAGCTTTCTTT
clone size: NA; V gene: TRBV28; D gene: NA; J gene: TRBJ1-1; CDR3 protein: CASEGSWVTEAFF; CDR3 DNA: TGTGCCAGCGAGGGATCCTGGGTGACTGAAGCTTTCTTT
clone size: NA; V gene: TRBV7-2; D gene: NA; J gene: TRBJ1-5; CDR3 protein: CASSPFIRQFSNQPQHF; CDR3 DNA: TGTGCCAGCAGCCCCTTCATACGCCAGTTTAGCAATCAGCCCCAGCATTTT
clone size: few; V gene: TRBV5-1; D gene: TRBD1; J gene: TRBJ2-2; CDR3 protein: CASRQQGGNTGELFF; CDR3 DNA: TGCGCCAGCCGCCAACAGGGGGGAAACACCGGGGAGCTGTTTTTT
clone size: NA; V gene: TRBV5-1; D gene: NA; J gene: TRBJ1-2; CDR3 protein: CASSFSTDSSNYGYTF; CDR3 DNA: TGCGCCAGCAGCTTTTCGACAGATTCTTCTAACTATGGCTACACCTTC
clone size: NA; V gene: TRBV5-1; D gene: NA; J gene: TRBJ1-2; CDR3 protein: CASSLSTYGYTF; CDR3 DNA: TGCGCCAGCAGCTTGAGCACCTATGGCTACACCTTC
clone size: NA; V gene: TRBV27; D gene: NA; J gene: TRBJ1-5; CDR3 protein: CASSGLYNQPQHF; CDR3 DNA: TGTGCCAGCAGTGGACTGTACAATCAGCCCCAGCATTTT
clone size: NA; V gene: TRBV7-9; D gene: NA; J gene: TRBJ1-4; CDR3 protein: CASSFRESAVREKLFF; CDR3 DNA: TGTGCCAGCAGCTTTAGGGAGTCGGCCGTCAGGGAAAAACTGTTTTTT
clone size: NA; V gene: TRBV7-8; D gene: NA; J gene: TRBJ1-4; CDR3 protein: CASSRVEGSNEKLFF; CDR3 DNA: TGTGCCAGCAGCCGTGTGGAGGGATCTAATGAAAAACTGTTTTTT
clone size: NA; V gene: TRBV4-2; D gene: NA; J gene: TRBJ1-5; CDR3 protein: CASSQAFGRLEPQHF; CDR3 DNA: TGTGCCAGCAGCCAAGCGTTTGGGCGCTTGGAGCCCCAGCATTTT
clone size: once; V gene: TRBV5-1; D gene: TRBD2; J gene: TRBJ2-7; CDR3 protein: CASSFSGGEQYF; CDR3 DNA: TGCGCCAGCAGCTTTAGCGGGGGGGAGCAGTACTTC
clone size: few; V gene: TRBV4-3; D gene: NA; J gene: TRBJ1-4; CDR3 protein: CASSQAAIGGYEKLFF; CDR3 DNA: TGCGCCAGCAGCCAAGCCGCGATTGGGGGGTATGAAAAACTGTTTTTT
clone size: once; V gene: TRBV7-3; D gene: TRBD2; J gene: TRBJ2-1; CDR3 protein: CASSLRGPSGVIYNEQFF; CDR3 DNA: TGTGCCAGCAGCCTGAGGGGGCCTAGCGGGGTTATCTACAATGAGCAGTTCTTC
clone size: NA; V gene: TRBV19; D gene: TRBD1; J gene: TRBJ1-5; CDR3 protein: CASKPGTGWQPQHF; CDR3 DNA: TGTGCCAGTAAACCAGGGACAGGTTGGCAGCCCCAGCATTTT